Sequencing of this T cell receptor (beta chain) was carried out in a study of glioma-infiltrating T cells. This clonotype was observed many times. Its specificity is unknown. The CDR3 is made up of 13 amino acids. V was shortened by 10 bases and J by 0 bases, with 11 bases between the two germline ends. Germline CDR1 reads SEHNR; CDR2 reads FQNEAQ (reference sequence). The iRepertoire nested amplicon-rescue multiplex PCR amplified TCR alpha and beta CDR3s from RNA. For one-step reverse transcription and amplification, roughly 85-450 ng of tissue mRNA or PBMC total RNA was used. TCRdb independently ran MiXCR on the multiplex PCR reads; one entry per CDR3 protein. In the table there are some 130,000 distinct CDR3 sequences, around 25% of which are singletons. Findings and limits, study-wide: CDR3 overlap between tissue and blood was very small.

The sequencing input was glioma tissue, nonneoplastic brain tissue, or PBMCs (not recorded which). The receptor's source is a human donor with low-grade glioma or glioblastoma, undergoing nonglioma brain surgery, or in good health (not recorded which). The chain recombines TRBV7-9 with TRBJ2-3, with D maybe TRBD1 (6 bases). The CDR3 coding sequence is TGTGCCATCCCGGACAGAAGCACAGATACGCAGTATTTT. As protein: CAIPDRSTDTQYF.